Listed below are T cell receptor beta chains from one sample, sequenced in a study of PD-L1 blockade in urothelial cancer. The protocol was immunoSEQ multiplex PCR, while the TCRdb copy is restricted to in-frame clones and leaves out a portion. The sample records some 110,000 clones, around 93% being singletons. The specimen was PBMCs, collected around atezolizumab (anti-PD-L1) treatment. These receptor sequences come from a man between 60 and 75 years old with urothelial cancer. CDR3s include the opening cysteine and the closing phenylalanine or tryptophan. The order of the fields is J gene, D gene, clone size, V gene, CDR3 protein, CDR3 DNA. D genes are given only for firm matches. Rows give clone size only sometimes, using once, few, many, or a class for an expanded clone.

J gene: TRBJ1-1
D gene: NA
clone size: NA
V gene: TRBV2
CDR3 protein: CASSGGEAFF
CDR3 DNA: TGTGCCAGCAGTGGCGGTGAAGCTTTCTTT

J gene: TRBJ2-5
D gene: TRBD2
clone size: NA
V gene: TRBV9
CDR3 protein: CASSVGEGGPETQYF
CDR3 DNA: TGTGCCAGCAGCGTAGGGGAGGGAGGCCCAGAGACCCAGTACTTC

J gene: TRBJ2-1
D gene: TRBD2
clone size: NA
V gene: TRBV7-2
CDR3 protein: CASSPDLAGDNEQFF
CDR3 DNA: TGTGCCAGCAGTCCCGATTTAGCGGGAGATAATGAGCAGTTCTTC

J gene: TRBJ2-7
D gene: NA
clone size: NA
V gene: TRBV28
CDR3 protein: CASSHEQGYEQYF
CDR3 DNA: TGTGCCAGCAGTCACGAACAGGGCTACGAGCAGTACTTC

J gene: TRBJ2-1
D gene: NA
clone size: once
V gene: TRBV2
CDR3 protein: CASKVGIDYNEQFF
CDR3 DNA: TGTGCCAGCAAGGTGGGCATCGACTACAATGAGCAGTTCTTC

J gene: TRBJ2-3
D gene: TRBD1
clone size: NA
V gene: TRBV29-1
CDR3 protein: CSVERDRRTDTQYF
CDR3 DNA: TGCAGCGTTGAGAGGGACAGGAGAACAGATACGCAGTATTTT

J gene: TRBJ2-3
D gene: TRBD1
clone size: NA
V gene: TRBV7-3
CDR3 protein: CASSRTGPTDTQYF
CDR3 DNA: TGTGCCAGCAGCCGGACAGGGCCTACAGATACGCAGTATTTT

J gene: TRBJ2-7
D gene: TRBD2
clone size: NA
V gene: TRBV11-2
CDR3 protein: CASSLPGLARSSRTYEQYF
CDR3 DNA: TGTGCCAGCAGCTTACCGGGACTAGCGAGAAGTTCTAGGACCTACGAGCAGTACTTC

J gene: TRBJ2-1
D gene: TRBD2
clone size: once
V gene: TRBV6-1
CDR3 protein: CASSERTSSYNEQFF
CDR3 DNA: TGTGCCAGCAGTGAAAGGACTAGTTCATACAATGAGCAGTTCTTC

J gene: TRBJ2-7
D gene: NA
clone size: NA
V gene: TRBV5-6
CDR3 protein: CASSIQGTYEQYF
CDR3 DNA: TGTGCCAGCAGCATACAGGGTACCTACGAGCAGTACTTC

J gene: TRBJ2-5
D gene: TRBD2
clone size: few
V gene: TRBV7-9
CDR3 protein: CASSMGLAGAPGETQYF
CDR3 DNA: TGTGCCAGCAGCATGGGACTAGCGGGGGCCCCGGGAGAGACCCAGTACTTC

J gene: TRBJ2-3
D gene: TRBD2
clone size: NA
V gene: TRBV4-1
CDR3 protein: CASSQGTSGAGTQYF
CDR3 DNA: TGCGCCAGCAGCCAAGGGACTAGCGGGGCGGGTACGCAGTATTTT

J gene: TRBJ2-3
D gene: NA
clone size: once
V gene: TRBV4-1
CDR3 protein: CASSQVALSTDTQYF
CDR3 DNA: TGCGCCAGCAGCCAAGTAGCGCTGAGCACAGATACGCAGTATTTT

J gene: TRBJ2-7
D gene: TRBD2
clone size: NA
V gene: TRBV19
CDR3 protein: CASSPFPGLAGGPSYEQYF
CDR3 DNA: TGTGCCAGTAGTCCCTTTCCAGGACTAGCGGGGGGCCCCTCCTACGAGCAGTACTTC

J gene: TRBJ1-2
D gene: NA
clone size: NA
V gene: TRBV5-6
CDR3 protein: CASSQGSNYGYTF
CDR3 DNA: TGTGCCAGCAGCCAAGGGAGTAACTATGGCTACACCTTC

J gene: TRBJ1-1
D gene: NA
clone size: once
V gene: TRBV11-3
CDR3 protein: CASSLDSRGRAFF
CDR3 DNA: TGTGCCAGCAGCTTAGATTCCAGGGGAAGAGCTTTCTTT

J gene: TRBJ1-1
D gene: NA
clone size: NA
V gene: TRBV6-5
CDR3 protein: CASSYQPRNTEAFF
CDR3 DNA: TGTGCCAGCAGTTACCAACCGAGGAACACTGAAGCTTTCTTT

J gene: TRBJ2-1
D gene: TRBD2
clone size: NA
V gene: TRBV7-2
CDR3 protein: CASSPSRDSAGGYNEQFF
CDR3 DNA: TGTGCCAGCAGCCCGTCCCGGGACTCCGCGGGGGGTTACAATGAGCAGTTCTTC

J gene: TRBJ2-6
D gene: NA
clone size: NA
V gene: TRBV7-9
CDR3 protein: CASSLHGSGANVLTF
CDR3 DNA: TGTGCCAGCAGCTTACACGGCTCTGGGGCCAACGTCCTGACTTTC

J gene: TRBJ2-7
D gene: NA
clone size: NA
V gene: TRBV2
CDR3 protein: CASSDRAYEQYF
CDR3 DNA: TGTGCCAGCAGTGACAGGGCCTACGAGCAGTACTTC

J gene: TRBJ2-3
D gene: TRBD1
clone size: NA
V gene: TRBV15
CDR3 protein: CATSMQGDVRGTQYF
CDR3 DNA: TGTGCCACCAGCATGCAGGGGGACGTTAGGGGAACGCAGTATTTT

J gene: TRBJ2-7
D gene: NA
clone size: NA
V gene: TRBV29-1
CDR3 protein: CSVTPSGGGHYEQYF
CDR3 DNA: TGCAGCGTTACCCCCTCGGGCGGAGGGCATTACGAGCAGTACTTC

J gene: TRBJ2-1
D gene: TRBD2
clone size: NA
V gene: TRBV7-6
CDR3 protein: CASSLIGGARDEQFF
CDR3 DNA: TGTGCCAGCAGCTTAATCGGGGGGGCCAGGGATGAGCAGTTCTTC

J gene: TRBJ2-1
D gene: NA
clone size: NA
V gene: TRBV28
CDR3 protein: CASSFGKELGEQFF
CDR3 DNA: TGTGCCAGCAGTTTTGGTAAAGAACTAGGTGAGCAGTTCTTC

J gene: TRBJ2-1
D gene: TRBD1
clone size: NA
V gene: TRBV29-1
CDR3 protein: CSVVPRTGSYNEQFF
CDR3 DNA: TGCAGCGTTGTTCCAAGGACAGGGTCCTACAATGAGCAGTTCTTC

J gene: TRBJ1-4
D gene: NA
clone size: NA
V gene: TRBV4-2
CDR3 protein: CASSQLTGTRDEKLFF
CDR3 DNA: TGTGCCAGCAGCCAATTAACCGGGACACGGGATGAAAAACTGTTTTTT

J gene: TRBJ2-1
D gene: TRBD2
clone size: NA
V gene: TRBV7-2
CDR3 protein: CASSLEGLAVYNEQFF
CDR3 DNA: TGTGCCAGCAGCTTGGAAGGACTAGCGGTCTACAATGAGCAGTTCTTC

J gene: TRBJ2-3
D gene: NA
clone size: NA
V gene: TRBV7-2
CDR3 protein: CASSSAGPTQYF
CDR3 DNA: TGTGCCAGCAGCTCGGCAGGTCCGACCCAGTATTTT

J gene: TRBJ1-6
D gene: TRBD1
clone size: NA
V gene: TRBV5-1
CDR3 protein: CASSPSRDSYNSPLHF
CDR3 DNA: TGCGCCAGCAGCCCGTCCCGGGACAGTTATAATTCACCCCTCCACTTT

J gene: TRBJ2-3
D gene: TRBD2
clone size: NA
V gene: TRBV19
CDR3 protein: CATRGGAHGTDTQYF
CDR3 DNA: TGTGCCACCCGGGGGGGGGCACACGGCACAGATACGCAGTATTTT

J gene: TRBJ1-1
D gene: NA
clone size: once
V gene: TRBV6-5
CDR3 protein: CASSQGHKAFF
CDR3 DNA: TGTGCCAGCAGTCAGGGACACAAAGCTTTCTTT

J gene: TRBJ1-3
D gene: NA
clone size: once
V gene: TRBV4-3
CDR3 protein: CASSQGKGNTIYF
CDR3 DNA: TGCGCCAGCAGTCAGGGCAAAGGAAACACCATATATTTT

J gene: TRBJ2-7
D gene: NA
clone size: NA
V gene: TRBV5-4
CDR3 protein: CASSLGTLNYEQYF
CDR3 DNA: TGTGCCAGCAGCTTGGGCACTCTCAACTACGAGCAGTACTTC

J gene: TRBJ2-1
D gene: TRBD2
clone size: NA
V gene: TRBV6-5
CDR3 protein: CASADRLAGYNEQFF
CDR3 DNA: TGTGCCAGCGCGGACCGACTAGCGGGGTACAATGAGCAGTTCTTC

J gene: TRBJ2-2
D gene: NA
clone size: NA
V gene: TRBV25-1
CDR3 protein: CASTGGWAVELFF
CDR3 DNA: TGTGCCAGCACCGGAGGATGGGCGGTGGAGCTGTTTTTT

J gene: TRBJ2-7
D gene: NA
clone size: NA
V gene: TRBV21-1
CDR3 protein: CASSETAGLVYEQYF
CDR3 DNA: TGTGCCAGCAGCGAGACCGCAGGACTAGTCTACGAGCAGTACTTC

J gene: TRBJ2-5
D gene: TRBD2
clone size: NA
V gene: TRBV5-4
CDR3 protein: CASSFGLAGETQYF
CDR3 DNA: TGTGCCAGCAGCTTTGGACTAGCGGGAGAGACCCAGTACTTC

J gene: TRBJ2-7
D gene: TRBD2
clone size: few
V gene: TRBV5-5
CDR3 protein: CASSQEASGGSYEQYF
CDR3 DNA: TGTGCCAGCAGCCAAGAGGCTAGCGGGGGGTCCTACGAGCAGTACTTC

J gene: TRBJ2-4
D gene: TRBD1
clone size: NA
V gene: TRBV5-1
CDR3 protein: CASSPGQGSAKNIQYF
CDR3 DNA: TGCGCCAGCAGCCCCGGACAGGGATCGGCCAAAAACATTCAGTACTTC

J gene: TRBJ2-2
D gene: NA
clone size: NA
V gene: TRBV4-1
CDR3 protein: CASSQRETGELFF
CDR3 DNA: TGCGCCAGCAGCCAAAGAGAGACCGGGGAGCTGTTTTTT

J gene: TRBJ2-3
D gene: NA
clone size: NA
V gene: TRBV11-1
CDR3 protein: CASSSLWSAGTDTQYF
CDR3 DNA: TGTGCCAGCAGCTCTCTTTGGAGCGCCGGCACAGATACGCAGTATTTT

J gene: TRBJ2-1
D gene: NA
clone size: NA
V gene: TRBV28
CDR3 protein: CASSPILTRSYNEQFF
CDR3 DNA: TGTGCCAGCAGTCCAATACTGACTAGGTCATACAATGAGCAGTTCTTC

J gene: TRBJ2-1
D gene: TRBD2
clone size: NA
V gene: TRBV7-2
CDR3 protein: CASSPTSHGANEQFF
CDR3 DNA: TGTGCCAGCAGCCCGACTAGCCATGGGGCCAATGAGCAGTTCTTC

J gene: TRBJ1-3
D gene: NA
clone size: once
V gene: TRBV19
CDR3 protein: CASSTRQFTLNPGNTIYF
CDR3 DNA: TGTGCCAGTAGTACCCGACAGTTTACCCTTAATCCTGGAAACACCATATATTTT

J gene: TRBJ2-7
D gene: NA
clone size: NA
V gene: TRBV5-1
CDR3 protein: CASSLAARGRGDEQYF
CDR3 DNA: TGCGCCAGCAGCTTGGCCGCCCGGGGAAGAGGTGACGAGCAGTACTTC

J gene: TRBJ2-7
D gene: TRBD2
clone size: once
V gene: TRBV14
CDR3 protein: CASSQVAGVLGYEQYF
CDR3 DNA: TGTGCCAGCAGCCAAGTAGCGGGAGTCTTAGGGTACGAGCAGTACTTC

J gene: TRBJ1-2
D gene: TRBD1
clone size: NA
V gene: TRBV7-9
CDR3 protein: CASSLGQGGRYTF
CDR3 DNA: TGTGCCAGCAGCTTAGGTCAGGGGGGACGCTACACCTTC